One and the same sample provided the 10 T cell receptor beta chains below, sequenced in a study of blood T cell repertoires in COVID-19. The protocol was immunoSEQ multiplex PCR, while the TCRdb copy is restricted to in-frame clones and leaves out a portion. The data show fewer than 110,000 clones, approximately 81% seen once. Specimen: peripheral blood. The receptor set was obtained from a human donor in a cohort sampled during active COVID-19.

A note on this clone: At one end the junction does not follow the germline gene, possibly because of a read error. The chain employs TRBV20-1 and TRBJ1-1; D not certain. Germline V gene data show CDR1 as DFQATT and CDR2 as SNEGSKA (reference sequence). CDR3 length: 11 residues. For the CDR3, the DNA is TGCAGTGCTAGACAGGCCGAATACATCTTATTT. Protein product: CSARQAEYILF.

The CDR3 sequence: CASSPTGDNQPQHF. In DNA, the CDR3 is TGTGCCAGCTCACCGACAGGGGACAATCAGCCCCAGCATTTT. The chain links TRBV18 to TRBJ1-5, with 8 bases lining up with TRBD1. The CDR3 spans 14 residues. Germline assignment: CDR1 KGHSH and CDR2 LQKENI. Trimming took 3 bases from V and 3 from J; bases not matched to a gene: 1.

The genes are TRBV28 and TRBJ1-2; D gene unclear. V dropped 5 bases and J dropped 5 bases, with 12 bases sitting between them. CDR1 is MDHEN and CDR2 is SYDVKM in the germline V gene. The CDR3 extends over 13 amino acids. This CDR3 is CASSPDAVYGYTF. CDR3 in DNA: TGTGCCAGCAGTCCTGACGCGGTATATGGCTACACCTTC.

This clone was detected once. V is TRBV24-1 and J is TRBJ2-7; 8 positions agree with TRBD1. The CDR3 is made up of 15 amino acids. V lost 7 bases, J lost 0 bases, and 7 bases stayed unmatched. The germline gives CDR1 KGHDR, CDR2 SFDVKD. This CDR3 is CATSTGQGSSYEQYF. The CDR3 region has the DNA TGTGCCACCAGCACAGGACAGGGAAGCTCCTACGAGCAGTACTTC.

This rearrangement joins TRBV5-1 to TRBJ2-3, with 13 bases aligning to TRBD2. Germline assignment: CDR1 SGHRS and CDR2 YFSETQ. This CDR3 is built from 14 residues. J gave up 9 bases and V 4 bases, and 5 bases lay outside the gene matches. The CDR3 sequence is CASSDQLAGGTQYF. For the CDR3, the DNA is TGCGCCAGCAGCGACCAACTAGCGGGAGGGACGCAGTATTTT.

This clone has a single count. V gene TRBV5-1 combines with J gene TRBJ2-3; 7 nucleotides line up with TRBD2. CDR1 is SGHRS and CDR2 is YFSETQ in the germline V gene. The CDR3 has 15 residues. With 2 bases clipped from V and 5 bases from J, the junction kept 8 bases outside the gene matches. The CDR3 spells CASSLLAKARDTQYF. The CDR3 DNA reads as TGCGCCAGCAGCTTACTAGCGAAAGCCAGAGATACGCAGTATTTT.

The J gene is TRBJ2-3, the V gene TRBV11-3; 13 bases agree with TRBD2. CDR1 SGHNT and CDR2 YENEEA come from the germline V gene. The trim removed 3 bases at V and 0 bases at J, leaving 6 bases unmatched. CDR3 length equals 18 residues. In DNA form, the CDR3 reads TGTGCCAGCAGCTTCGGGACTAGCGGGGACTTAAGCACAGATACGCAGTATTTT. Amino acids: CASSFGTSGDLSTDTQYF.

The chain uses TRBV19 and TRBJ1-2; D possibly corresponds to TRBD1 (5 bases). Looked up from germline, CDR1 is LNHDA and CDR2 is SQIVND (reference sequence). CDR3 length: 15 residues. Trimming left V 8 bases short and J 6 bases short, with 22 bases between. The CDR3 loop is CASLETAGILHGYTF. Here the CDR3 DNA reads TGTGCCAGTCTTGAGACGGCAGGGATACTTCATGGCTACACCTTC.

The rearrangement uses TRBV7-2 and TRBJ2-5, with TRBD2 identical over 12 bases. V dropped 1 base and J dropped 5; count of bases not matched to a gene: 2. Germline CDR1 reads SGHTA; CDR2 reads FQGNSA. The CDR3 is made up of 15 amino acids. The CDR3 region is CASSLVLAGGETQYF. DNA for the CDR3: TGTGCCAGCAGCTTAGTACTAGCGGGAGGTGAGACCCAGTACTTC.

This chain joins TRBV2 and TRBJ2-2; TRBD1 might be the D (6 bases). With 3 bases removed from V and 4 bases from J, the gap between germline ends came to 15 bases. From germline, CDR1 is SNHLY and CDR2 FYNNEI. The CDR3 is 16 residues long. Here the CDR3 reads CASSEWAGAITGELFF. The DNA for the CDR3 is TGTGCCAGCAGTGAGTGGGCAGGGGCTATCACCGGGGAGCTGTTTTTT.